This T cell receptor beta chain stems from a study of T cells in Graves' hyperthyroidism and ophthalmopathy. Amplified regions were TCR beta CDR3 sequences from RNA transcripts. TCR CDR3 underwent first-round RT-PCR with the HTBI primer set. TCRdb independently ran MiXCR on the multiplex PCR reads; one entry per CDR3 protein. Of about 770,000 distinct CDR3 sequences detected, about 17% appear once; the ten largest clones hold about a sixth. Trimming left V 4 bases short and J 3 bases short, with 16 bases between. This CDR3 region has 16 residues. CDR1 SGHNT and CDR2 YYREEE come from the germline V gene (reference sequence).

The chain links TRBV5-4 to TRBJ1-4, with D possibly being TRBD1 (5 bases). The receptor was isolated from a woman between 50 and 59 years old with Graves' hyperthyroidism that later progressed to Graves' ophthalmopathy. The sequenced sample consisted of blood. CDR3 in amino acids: CASSQWRTGANEKLFF. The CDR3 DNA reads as TGTGCCAGCAGCCAATGGAGGACGGGGGCTAATGAAAAACTGTTTTTT.